This T cell receptor beta chain was identified during a study of blood T cell repertoires in COVID-19. How the authors handled the data: Reference gene primer amplification gave nucleated cell count estimates. Repertoires were generated with immunoSEQ multiplex PCR, while TCRdb's copy carries only in-frame clones and drops some. Clonal size and the V and J genes are those of that table, whereas D and trimming came from the DNA. The data contain approximately 190,000 clones, roughly 86% of them singletons. V shed 4 bases and J 6 bases; nucleotides not matched to a gene: 24. The germline V gene has CDR1 MGHRA and CDR2 YSYEKL. The CDR3 runs to 19 residues.

The genes are TRBV4-1 and TRBJ2-7; 7 nucleotides agree with TRBD1. Sequencing was done on a sample of peripheral blood. The sequence was collected from a woman in her seventies with active or convalescent COVID-19. The CDR3 DNA sequence: TGCGCCAGCAGCCCAGGGGGTTTCGGTAGTGACAGGGAGTTAGGCGAGCAGTACTTC. Translating gives CASSPGGFGSDRELGEQYF.